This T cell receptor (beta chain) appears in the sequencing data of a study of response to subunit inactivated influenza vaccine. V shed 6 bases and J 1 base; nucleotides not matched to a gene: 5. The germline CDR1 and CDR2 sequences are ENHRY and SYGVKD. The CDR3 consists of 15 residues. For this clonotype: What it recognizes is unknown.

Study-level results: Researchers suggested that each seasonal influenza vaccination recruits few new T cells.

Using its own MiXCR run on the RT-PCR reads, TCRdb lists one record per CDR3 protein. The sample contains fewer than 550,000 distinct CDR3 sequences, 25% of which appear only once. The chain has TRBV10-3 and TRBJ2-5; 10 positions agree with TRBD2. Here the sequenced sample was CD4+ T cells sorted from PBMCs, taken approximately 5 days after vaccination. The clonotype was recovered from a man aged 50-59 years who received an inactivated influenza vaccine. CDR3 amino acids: CAISSTSGAQETQYF. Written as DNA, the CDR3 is TGTGCCATCAGCTCAACTAGCGGGGCCCAAGAGACCCAGTACTTC.